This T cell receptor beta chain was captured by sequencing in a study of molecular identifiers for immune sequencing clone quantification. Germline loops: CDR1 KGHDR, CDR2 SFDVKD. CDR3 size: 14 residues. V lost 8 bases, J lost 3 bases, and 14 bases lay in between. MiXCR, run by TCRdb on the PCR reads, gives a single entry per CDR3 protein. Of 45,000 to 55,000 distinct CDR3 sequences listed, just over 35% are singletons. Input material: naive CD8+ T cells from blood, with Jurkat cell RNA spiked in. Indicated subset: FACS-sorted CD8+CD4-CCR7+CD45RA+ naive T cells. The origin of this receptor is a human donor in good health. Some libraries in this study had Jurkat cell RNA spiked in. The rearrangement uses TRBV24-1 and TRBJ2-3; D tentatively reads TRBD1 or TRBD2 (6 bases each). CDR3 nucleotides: TGTGCCACCAAAGGAGGGGGTAGGACAGATACGCAGTATTTT. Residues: CATKGGGRTDTQYF.